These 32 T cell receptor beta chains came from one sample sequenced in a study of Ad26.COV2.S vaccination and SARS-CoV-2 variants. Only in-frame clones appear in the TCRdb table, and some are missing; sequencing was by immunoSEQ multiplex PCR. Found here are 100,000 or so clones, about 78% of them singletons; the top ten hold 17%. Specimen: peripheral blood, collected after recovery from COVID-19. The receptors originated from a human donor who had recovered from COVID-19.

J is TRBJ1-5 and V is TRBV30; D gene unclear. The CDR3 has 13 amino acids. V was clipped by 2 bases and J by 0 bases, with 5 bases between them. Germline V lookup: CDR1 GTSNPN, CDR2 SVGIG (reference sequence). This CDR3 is CAWSISSNQPQHF. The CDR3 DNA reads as TGTGCCTGGAGTATAAGTAGCAATCAGCCCCAGCATTTT.

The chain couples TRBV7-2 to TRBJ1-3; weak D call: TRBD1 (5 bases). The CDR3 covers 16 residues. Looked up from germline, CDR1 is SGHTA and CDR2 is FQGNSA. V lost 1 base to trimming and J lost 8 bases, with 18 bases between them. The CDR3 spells CASSLEFRGAVDTIYF. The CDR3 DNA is TGTGCCAGCAGCTTAGAATTCAGAGGGGCCGTAGACACCATATATTTT.

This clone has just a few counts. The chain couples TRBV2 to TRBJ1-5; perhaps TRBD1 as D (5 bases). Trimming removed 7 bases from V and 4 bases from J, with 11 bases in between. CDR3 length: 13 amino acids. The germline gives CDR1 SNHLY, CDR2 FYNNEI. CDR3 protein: CASNLWGNQPQHF. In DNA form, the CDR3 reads TGTGCCAGCAACCTCTGGGGGAATCAGCCCCAGCATTTT.

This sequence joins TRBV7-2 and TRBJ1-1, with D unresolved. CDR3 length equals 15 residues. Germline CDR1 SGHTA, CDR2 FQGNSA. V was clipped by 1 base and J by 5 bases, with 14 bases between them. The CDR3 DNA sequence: TGTGCCAGCAGCTTAGACCGGGTCCCGGGGACTGAAGCTTTCTTT. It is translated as CASSLDRVPGTEAFF.

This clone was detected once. The CDR3 protein is CASSFRPGGADTQYF. In DNA form, the CDR3 reads TGTGCCAGTAGTTTCCGGCCGGGGGGCGCAGATACGCAGTATTTT. The rearrangement joins TRBV19 to TRBJ2-3; D is possibly TRBD2 (7 bases). V was cut by 5 bases and J by 4 bases, with 16 bases left in between. This CDR3 contains 15 residues. Germline V gives CDR1 LNHDA, CDR2 SQIVND (reference sequence).

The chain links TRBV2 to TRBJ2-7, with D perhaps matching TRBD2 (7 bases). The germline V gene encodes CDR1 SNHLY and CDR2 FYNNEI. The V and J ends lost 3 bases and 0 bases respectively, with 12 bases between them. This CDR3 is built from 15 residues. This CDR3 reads CASSESGGRSYEQYF. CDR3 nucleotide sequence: TGTGCCAGCAGTGAGTCCGGGGGGCGCTCCTACGAGCAGTACTTC.

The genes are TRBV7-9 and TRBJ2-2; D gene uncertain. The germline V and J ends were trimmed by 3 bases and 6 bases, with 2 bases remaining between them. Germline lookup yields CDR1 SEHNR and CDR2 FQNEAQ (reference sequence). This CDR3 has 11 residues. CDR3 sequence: CASSFAGELFF. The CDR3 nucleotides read TGTGCCAGCAGCTTTGCCGGGGAGCTGTTTTTT.

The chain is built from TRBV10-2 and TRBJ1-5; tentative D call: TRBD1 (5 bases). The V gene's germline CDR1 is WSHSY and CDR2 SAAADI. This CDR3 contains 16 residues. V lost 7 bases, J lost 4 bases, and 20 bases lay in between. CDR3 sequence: CASKGSGRGENQPQHF. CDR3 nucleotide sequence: TGCGCCAGCAAGGGCTCTGGGCGGGGGGAAAATCAGCCCCAGCATTTT.

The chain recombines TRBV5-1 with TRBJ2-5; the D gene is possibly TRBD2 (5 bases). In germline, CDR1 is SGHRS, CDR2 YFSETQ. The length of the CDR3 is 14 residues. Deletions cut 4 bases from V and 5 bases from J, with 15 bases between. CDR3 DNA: TGCGCCAGCAGCCTGGCTAGCCCCCCGGAGACCCAGTACTTC. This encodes CASSLASPPETQYF.

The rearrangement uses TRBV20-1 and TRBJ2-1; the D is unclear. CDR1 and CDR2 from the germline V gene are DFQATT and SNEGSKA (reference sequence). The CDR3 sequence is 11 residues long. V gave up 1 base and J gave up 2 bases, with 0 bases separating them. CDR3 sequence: CSARAYNEQFF. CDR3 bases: TGCAGTGCTAGAGCCTACAATGAGCAGTTCTTC.

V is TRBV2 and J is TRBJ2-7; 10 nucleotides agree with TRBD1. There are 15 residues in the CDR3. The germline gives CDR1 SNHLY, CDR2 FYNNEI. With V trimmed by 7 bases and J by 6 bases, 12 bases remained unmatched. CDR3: CASNQIRDRGAEQYF. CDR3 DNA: TGTGCCAGCAACCAGATCCGGGACAGGGGTGCCGAGCAGTACTTC.

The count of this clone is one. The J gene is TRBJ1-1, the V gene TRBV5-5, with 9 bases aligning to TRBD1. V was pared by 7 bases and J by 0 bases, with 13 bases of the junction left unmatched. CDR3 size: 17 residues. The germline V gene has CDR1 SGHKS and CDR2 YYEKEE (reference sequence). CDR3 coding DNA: TGTGCCAGCCTCGCCATCGGGACAGGGAAGATGAACACTGAAGCTTTCTTT. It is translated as CASLAIGTGKMNTEAFF.

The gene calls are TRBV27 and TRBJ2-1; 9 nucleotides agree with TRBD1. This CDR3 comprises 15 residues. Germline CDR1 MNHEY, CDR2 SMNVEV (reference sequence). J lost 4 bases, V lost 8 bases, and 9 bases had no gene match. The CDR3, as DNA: TGTGCCAGCGCAGCCGGGACAGGGACGTACAATGAGCAGTTCTTC. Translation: CASAAGTGTYNEQFF.

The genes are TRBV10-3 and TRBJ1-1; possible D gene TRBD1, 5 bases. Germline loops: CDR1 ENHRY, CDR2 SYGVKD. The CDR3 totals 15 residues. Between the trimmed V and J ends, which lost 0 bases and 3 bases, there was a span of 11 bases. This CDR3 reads CAISESGGMDTEAFF. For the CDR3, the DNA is TGTGCCATCAGTGAGTCGGGGGGAATGGACACTGAAGCTTTCTTT.

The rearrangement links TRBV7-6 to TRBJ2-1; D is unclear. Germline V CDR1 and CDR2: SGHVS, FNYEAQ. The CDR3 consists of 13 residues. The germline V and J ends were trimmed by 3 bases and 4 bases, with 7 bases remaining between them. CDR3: CASSLVKYNEQFF. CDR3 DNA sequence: TGTGCCAGCAGCTTGGTCAAGTACAATGAGCAGTTCTTC.

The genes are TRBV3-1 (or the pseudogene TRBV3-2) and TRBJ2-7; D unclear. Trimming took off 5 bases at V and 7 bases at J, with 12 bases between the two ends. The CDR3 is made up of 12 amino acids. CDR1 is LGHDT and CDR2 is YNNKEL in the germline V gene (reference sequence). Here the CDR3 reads CASSIQNREQYF. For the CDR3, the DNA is TGTGCCAGCAGCATACAAAACCGAGAGCAGTACTTC.

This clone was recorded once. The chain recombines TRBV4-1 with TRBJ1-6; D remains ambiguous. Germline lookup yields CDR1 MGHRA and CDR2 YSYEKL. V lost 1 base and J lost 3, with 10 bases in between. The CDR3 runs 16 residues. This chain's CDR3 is CASSQAPGGYNSPLHF. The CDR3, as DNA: TGCGCCAGCAGCCAAGCCCCGGGCGGCTATAATTCACCCCTCCACTTT.

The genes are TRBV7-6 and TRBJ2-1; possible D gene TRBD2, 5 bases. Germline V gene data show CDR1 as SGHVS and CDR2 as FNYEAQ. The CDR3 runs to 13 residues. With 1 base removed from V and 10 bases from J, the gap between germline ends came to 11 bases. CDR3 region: CASSLVRRGEQFF. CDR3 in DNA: TGTGCCAGCAGCTTAGTCCGTCGAGGGGAGCAGTTCTTC.

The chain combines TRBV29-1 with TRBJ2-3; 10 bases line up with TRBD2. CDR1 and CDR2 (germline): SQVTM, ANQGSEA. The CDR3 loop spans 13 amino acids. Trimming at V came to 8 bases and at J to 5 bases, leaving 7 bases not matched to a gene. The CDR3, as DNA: TGCAGCACTCCAGCGGGGGGGAAAGATACGCAGTATTTT. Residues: CSTPAGGKDTQYF.

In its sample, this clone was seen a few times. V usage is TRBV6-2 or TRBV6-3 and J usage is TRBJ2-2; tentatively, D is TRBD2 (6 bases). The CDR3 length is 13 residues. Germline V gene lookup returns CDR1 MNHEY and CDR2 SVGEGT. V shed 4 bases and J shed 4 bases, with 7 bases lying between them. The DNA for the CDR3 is TGTGCCAGCAGTTTGGGGGGCACCGGGGAGCTGTTTTTT. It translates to CASSLGGTGELFF.

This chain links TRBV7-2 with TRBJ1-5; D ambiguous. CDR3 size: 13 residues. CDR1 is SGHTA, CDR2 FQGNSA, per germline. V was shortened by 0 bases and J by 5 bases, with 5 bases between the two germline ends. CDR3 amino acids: CASSLALDQPQHF. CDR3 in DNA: TGTGCCAGCAGCTTAGCGCTAGATCAGCCCCAGCATTTT.

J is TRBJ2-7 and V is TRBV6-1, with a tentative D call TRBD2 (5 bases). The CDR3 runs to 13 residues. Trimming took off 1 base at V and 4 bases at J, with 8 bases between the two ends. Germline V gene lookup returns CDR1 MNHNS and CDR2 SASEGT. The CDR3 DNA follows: TGTGCCAGCAGTGAAGACGGGGTTTACGAGCAGTACTTC. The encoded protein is CASSEDGVYEQYF.

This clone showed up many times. CDR3 DNA: TGTGCCAGCAGTTTATGGGTACTAGCGGGGGGGCCCGGGGAGCTGTTTTTT. Translation: CASSLWVLAGGPGELFF. This sequence joins TRBV28 and TRBJ2-2; TRBD2 aligns across 13 bases. This CDR3 has 17 amino acids. V shed 0 bases, J shed 6 bases, and the junction held 4 bases outside the gene matches. Germline V lookup: CDR1 MDHEN, CDR2 SYDVKM.

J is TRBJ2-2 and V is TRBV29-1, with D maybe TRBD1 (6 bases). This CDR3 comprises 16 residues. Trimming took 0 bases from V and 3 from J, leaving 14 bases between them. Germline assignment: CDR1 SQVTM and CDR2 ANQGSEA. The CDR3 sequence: CSVEDIRGGDTGELFF. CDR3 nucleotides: TGCAGCGTTGAAGATATCAGGGGTGGCGACACCGGGGAGCTGTTTTTT.

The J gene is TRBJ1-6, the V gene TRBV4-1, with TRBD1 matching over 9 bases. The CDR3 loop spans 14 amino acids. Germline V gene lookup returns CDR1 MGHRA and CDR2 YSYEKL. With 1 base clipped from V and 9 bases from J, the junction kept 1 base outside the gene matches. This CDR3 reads CASSQGTGASPLHF. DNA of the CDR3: TGCGCCAGCAGCCAAGGGACAGGGGCTTCACCCCTCCACTTT.

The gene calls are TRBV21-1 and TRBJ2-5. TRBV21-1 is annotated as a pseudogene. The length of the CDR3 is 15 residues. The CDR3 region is CASSKVGRRRETQYF. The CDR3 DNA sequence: TGTGCCAGCAGCAAAGTGGGACGTCGGCGGGAGACCCAGTACTTC.

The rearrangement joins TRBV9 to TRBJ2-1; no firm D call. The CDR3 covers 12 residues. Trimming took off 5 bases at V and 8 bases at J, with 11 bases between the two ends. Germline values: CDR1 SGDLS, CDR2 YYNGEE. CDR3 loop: CASSPMGYEQFF. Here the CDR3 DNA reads TGTGCCAGCAGTCCTATGGGGTATGAGCAGTTCTTC.

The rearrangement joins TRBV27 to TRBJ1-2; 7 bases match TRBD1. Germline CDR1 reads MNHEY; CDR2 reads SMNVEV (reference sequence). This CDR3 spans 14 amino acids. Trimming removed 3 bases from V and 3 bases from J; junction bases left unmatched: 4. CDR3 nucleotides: TGTGCCAGCAGTTTGACAGGGATTCACTATGGCTACACCTTC. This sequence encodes CASSLTGIHYGYTF.

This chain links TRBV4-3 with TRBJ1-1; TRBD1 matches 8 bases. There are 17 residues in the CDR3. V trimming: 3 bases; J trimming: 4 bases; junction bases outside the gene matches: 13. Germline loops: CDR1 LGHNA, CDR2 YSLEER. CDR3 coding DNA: TGCGCCAGCAGCCAGGGGTATGGGACAGGCCGTACCACTGAAGCTTTCTTT. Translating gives CASSQGYGTGRTTEAFF.

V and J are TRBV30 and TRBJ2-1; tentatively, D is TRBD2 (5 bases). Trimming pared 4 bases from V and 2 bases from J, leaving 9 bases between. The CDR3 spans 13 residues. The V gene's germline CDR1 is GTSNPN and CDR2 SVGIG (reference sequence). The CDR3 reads CAWTSAAYNEQFF. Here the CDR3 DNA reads TGTGCCTGGACGTCAGCGGCCTACAATGAGCAGTTCTTC. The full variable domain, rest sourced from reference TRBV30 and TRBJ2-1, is SQTIHQWPATLVQPVGSPLSLECTVEGTSNPNLYWYRQAAGRGLQLLFYSVGIGQISSEVPQNLSASRPQDRQFILSSKKLLLSDSGFYLCAWTSAAYNEQFFGPGTRLTVL.

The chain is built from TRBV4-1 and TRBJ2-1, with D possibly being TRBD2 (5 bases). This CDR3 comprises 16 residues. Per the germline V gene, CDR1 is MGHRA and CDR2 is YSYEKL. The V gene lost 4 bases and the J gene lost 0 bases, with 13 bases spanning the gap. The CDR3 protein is CASSPRTESSYNEQFF. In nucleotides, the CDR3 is TGCGCCAGCAGCCCTCGGACTGAGAGCTCCTACAATGAGCAGTTCTTC.

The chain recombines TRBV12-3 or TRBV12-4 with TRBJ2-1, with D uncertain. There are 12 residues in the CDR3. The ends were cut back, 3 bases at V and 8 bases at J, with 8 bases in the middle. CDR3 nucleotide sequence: TGTGCCAGCAGTTTTCCCGAGGATGAGCAGTTCTTC. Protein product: CASSFPEDEQFF.